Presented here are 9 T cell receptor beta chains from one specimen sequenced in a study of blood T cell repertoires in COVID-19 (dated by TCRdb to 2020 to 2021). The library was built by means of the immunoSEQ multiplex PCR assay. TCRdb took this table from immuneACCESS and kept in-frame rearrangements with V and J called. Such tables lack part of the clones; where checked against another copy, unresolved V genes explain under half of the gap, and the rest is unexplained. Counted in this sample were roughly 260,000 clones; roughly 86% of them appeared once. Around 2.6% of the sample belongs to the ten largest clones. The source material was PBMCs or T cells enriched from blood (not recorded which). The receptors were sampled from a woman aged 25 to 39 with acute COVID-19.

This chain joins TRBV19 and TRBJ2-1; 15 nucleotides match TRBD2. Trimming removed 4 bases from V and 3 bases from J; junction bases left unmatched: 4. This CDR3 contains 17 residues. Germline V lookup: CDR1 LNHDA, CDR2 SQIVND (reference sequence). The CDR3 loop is CASSTPGLAGGYNEQFF. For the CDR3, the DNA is TGTGCCAGTAGTACTCCGGGACTAGCGGGGGGCTACAATGAGCAGTTCTTC. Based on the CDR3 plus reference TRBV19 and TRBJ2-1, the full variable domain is DGGITQSPKYLFRKEGQNVTLSCEQNLNHDAMYWYRQDPGQGLRLIYYSQIVNDFQKGDIAEGYSVSREKKESFPLTVTSAQKNPTAFYLCASSTPGLAGGYNEQFFGPGTRLTVL.

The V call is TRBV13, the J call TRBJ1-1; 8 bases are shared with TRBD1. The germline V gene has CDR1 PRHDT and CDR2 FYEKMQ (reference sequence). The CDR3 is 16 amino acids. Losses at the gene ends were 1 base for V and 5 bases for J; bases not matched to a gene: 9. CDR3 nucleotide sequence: TGTGCCAGCAGCTTAGTCCGTGCAGGGGGCATAACTGAAGCTTTCTTT. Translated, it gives CASSLVRAGGITEAFF.

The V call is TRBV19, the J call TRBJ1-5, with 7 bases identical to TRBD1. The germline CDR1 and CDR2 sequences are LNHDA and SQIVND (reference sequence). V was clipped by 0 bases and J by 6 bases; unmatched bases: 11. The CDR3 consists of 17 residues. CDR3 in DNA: TGTGCCAGTAGTATAGATCTGGGGCTACAGGGGAGTCAGCCCCAGCATTTT. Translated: CASSIDLGLQGSQPQHF.

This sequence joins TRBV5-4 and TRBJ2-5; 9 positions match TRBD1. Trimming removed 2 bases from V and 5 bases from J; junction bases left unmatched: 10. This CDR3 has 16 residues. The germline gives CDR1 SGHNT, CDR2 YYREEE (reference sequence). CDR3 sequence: CASSFLSGQGGETQYF. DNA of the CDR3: TGTGCCAGCAGCTTCTTGTCGGGACAGGGAGGGGAGACCCAGTACTTC.

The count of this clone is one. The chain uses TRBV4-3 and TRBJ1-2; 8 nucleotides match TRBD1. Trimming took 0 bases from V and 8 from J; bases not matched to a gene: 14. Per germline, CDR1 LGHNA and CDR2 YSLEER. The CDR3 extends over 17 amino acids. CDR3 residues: CASSQDRQGQGVSGYTF. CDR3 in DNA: TGCGCCAGCAGCCAAGATCGGCAAGGACAGGGAGTTTCAGGCTACACCTTC.

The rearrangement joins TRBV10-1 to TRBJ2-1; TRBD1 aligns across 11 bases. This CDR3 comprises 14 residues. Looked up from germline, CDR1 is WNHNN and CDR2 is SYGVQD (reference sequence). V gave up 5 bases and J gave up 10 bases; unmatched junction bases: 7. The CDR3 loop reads CASSTGQGAWEQFF. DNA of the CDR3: TGCGCCAGCAGTACCGGACAGGGGGCATGGGAGCAGTTCTTC.

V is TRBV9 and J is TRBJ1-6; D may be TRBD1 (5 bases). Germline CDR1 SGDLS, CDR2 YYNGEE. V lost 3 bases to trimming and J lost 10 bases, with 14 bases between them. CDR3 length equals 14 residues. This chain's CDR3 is CASSAEQVRSPLHF. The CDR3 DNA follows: TGTGCCAGCAGCGCCGAACAGGTTAGATCACCCCTCCACTTT.

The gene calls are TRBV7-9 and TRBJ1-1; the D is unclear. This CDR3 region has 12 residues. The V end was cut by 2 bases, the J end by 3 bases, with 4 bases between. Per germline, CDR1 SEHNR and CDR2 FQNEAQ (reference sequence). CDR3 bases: TGTGCCAGCAGCTTACAGGACACTGAAGCTTTCTTT. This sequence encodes CASSLQDTEAFF.

The CDR3 region is CASSRGAGGDSPLHF. The CDR3 nucleotides are TGCGCCAGCAGCCGTGGGGCAGGGGGAGATTCACCCCTCCACTTT. The chain has TRBV5-1 and TRBJ1-6, with TRBD1 matching 7 bases. This CDR3 contains 15 residues. CDR1 is SGHRS, CDR2 YFSETQ, per germline. With 4 bases clipped from V and 8 bases from J, the junction kept 9 bases outside the gene matches.